These 18 T cell receptor beta chains were sequenced from one sample in a study of OX40 agonist ivuxolimab in advanced cancers. The method was immunoSEQ multiplex PCR; TCRdb's version includes in-frame clones alone and lacks a portion of them. Of tens of thousands of clones listed, around 89% were seen once; the top ten hold 9.5% to 12%. This specimen consisted of CD4+ or CD8+ T cells sorted from blood, obtained in a trial of the OX40 agonist ivuxolimab. The origin of the receptors is an adult with an advanced solid tumor such as melanoma, head and neck, liver or kidney cancer.

The chain uses TRBV28 and TRBJ1-1; 10 nucleotides agree with TRBD1. This CDR3 is built from 14 residues. The V gene's germline CDR1 is MDHEN and CDR2 SYDVKM. V was pared by 6 bases and J by 11 bases, with 12 bases of the junction left unmatched. This CDR3 reads CASRDDHGTGAAFF. DNA for the CDR3: TGTGCCAGCAGGGACGACCACGGGACAGGGGCCGCTTTCTTT.

The chain uses TRBV7-3 and TRBJ2-7; D is ambiguous. Deletions cut 5 bases from V and 4 bases from J, with 18 bases between. The germline gives CDR1 SGHTA, CDR2 FQGTGA. This CDR3 is 15 amino acids long. Written as DNA, the CDR3 is TGTGCCAGCAGCATAGAAGCAAGTTCCCTGTACGAGCAGTACTTC. Its protein product is CASSIEASSLYEQYF.

V is TRBV9 and J is TRBJ1-2; D not resolved. Looked up from germline, CDR1 is SGDLS and CDR2 is YYNGEE. CDR3 length: 18 residues. V gave up 3 bases and J gave up 0 bases, with 21 bases separating them. The CDR3 DNA reads as TGTGCCAGCAGCGAGAGGCTAGTGATGGACGGATCTAACTATGGCTACACCTTC. Protein sequence: CASSERLVMDGSNYGYTF.

This chain joins TRBV29-1 and TRBJ2-5; the D gene is possibly TRBD1 (6 bases). CDR1 is SQVTM and CDR2 is ANQGSEA in the germline V gene. V was cut by 7 bases and J by 0 bases, with 6 bases left in between. The length of the CDR3 is 11 residues. CDR3 DNA sequence: TGCAGCGGGACAGACCAAGAGACCCAGTACTTC. Translating it yields CSGTDQETQYF.

The chain joins TRBV14 to TRBJ2-1, with D perhaps being TRBD1 or TRBD2 (5 bases each). V was pared by 4 bases and J by 8 bases, with 15 bases between. CDR1 is SGHDN and CDR2 is FVKESK in the germline V gene. CDR3 length: 14 amino acids. CDR3 DNA: TGTGCCAGCAGCCTGGAGAATCGGGACGATGAGCAGTTCTTC. It is translated as CASSLENRDDEQFF. The full variable domain, completed using reference TRBV14 and TRBJ2-1, is EAGVTQFPSHSVIEKGQTVTLRCDPISGHDNLYWYRRVMGKEIKFLLHFVKESKQDESGMPNNRFLAERTGGTYSTLKVQPAELEDSGVYFCASSLENRDDEQFFGPGTRLTVL.

The table lists this clone with a few counts. The V gene is TRBV27, the J gene TRBJ2-6; D gene uncertain. Trimming left V 6 bases short and J 0 bases short, with 9 bases between. This CDR3 is built from 15 residues. Germline assignment: CDR1 MNHEY and CDR2 SMNVEV (reference sequence). CDR3 nucleotides: TGTGCCAGCAGCTACGACGGCTCTGGGGCCAACGTCCTGACTTTC. Its translation: CASSYDGSGANVLTF.

V usage is TRBV2 and J usage is TRBJ2-1, with D possibly TRBD2 on 5 matching bases. The germline V gene encodes CDR1 SNHLY and CDR2 FYNNEI. CDR3 length equals 16 residues. V was pared by 6 bases and J by 1 base, with 16 bases between. The CDR3 nucleotides read TGTGCCAGCAGGGACCCTAGCTGGGATTCCTACAATGAGCAGTTCTTC. Its protein is CASRDPSWDSYNEQFF.

To note about this clone: Germline and junction disagree at one end, which may indicate a read error. The chain uses TRBV7-9 and TRBJ1-1, with D uncertain. This CDR3 is 13 amino acids long. Germline CDR1 reads SEHNR; CDR2 reads FQNEAQ (reference sequence). CDR3 region: CTSSFRQNTEAFF. The CDR3 DNA reads as TGTACCAGCAGCTTTCGGCAGAACACTGAAGCTTTCTTT.

The V call is TRBV9, the J call TRBJ2-7; no firm D call. V lost 4 bases to trimming and J lost 2 bases, with 10 bases between them. CDR1 is SGDLS and CDR2 is YYNGEE in the germline V gene. This CDR3 region has 13 residues. The CDR3 region has the DNA TGTGCCAGCAGCTCAGATCTTACCTACGAGCAGTACTTC. As protein: CASSSDLTYEQYF.

This clone was observed a single time. The chain employs TRBV5-4 and TRBJ2-7; D possibly matches TRBD1 or TRBD2 (5 bases each). This CDR3 has 13 residues. CDR1 is SGHNT and CDR2 is YYREEE in the germline V gene (reference sequence). Trimming took off 4 bases at V and 9 bases at J, with 17 bases between the two ends. CDR3: CASSVESGSGQYF. The CDR3 coding sequence is TGTGCCAGCAGCGTAGAATCAGGGAGTGGGCAGTACTTC.

The chain has TRBV19 and TRBJ2-7; D ambiguous. The CDR3 has 11 residues. The germline CDR1 and CDR2 sequences are LNHDA and SQIVND (reference sequence). V lost 8 bases, J lost 3 bases, and 8 bases lay in between. This chain's CDR3 is CASGDIYEQYF. CDR3 nucleotide sequence: TGTGCCAGTGGCGATATCTACGAGCAGTACTTC.

This chain uses TRBV2 with TRBJ2-7; a weak D match, TRBD2 (6 bases). The CDR3 consists of 15 residues. Deletions cut 4 bases from V and 0 bases from J, with 13 bases between. Per germline, CDR1 SNHLY and CDR2 FYNNEI. The CDR3 spells CASSVGAGRSYEQYF. For the CDR3, the DNA is TGTGCCAGCAGTGTAGGGGCGGGACGCTCCTACGAGCAGTACTTC.

This chain uses TRBV30 with TRBJ2-7, with D possibly TRBD1 on 6 matching bases. Germline CDR1 GTSNPN, CDR2 SVGIG (reference sequence). Between the trimmed V and J ends, which lost 3 bases and 6 bases, there was a span of 12 bases. The CDR3 has 12 amino acids. Here the CDR3 reads CAWRGNRVEQYF. The CDR3 bases are TGTGCCTGGAGGGGGAACAGGGTCGAGCAGTACTTC.

This clone was seen more than once but under ten times. The chain carries TRBV4-1 and TRBJ2-7; D possibly corresponds to TRBD1 (6 bases). V shed 4 bases and J shed 0 bases, with 13 bases lying between them. Germline values: CDR1 MGHRA, CDR2 YSYEKL. This CDR3 contains 15 residues. The CDR3, as DNA: TGCGCCAGCAGCCTCCGGGACATAAGCTCCTACGAGCAGTACTTC. It yields the protein CASSLRDISSYEQYF.

CDR3 DNA: TGTGCCACCAGCAGAGACCAGGGGGCCTATGAAAAACTGTTTTTT. This gives the protein CATSRDQGAYEKLFF. This chain links TRBV15 with TRBJ1-4; 8 bases line up with TRBD1. The V gene end was trimmed by 0 bases and the J gene end by 6 bases; junction bases not matched to a gene: 3. The germline CDR1 and CDR2 sequences are LNHNV and YYDKDF (reference sequence). CDR3 size: 15 residues.

The chain uses TRBV5-1 and TRBJ2-1; D uncertain. V was cut by 0 bases and J by 6 bases, with 7 bases left in between. The CDR3 extends over 13 amino acids. Germline-derived CDR1 and CDR2 are SGHRS and YFSETQ. The CDR3 DNA is TGCGCCAGCAGCTTGGAACGAGGCAATGAGCAGTTCTTC. Amino acids: CASSLERGNEQFF. Using reference TRBV5-1 and TRBJ2-1 for the parts outside the CDR3, the full variable domain is KAGVTQTPRYLIKTRGQQVTLSCSPISGHRSVSWYQQTPGQGLQFLFEYFSETQRNKGNFPGRFSGRQFSNSRSEMNVSTLELGDSALYLCASSLERGNEQFFGPGTRLTVL.

This chain links TRBV28 with TRBJ1-2; 8 nucleotides match TRBD1. V lost 7 bases and J lost 8; bases outside the gene matches: 6. The CDR3 spans 12 residues. CDR1 is MDHEN and CDR2 is SYDVKM in the germline V gene. The CDR3, as DNA: TGTGCCAGCACCACGACAGGGGAGGGCTACACCTTC. Translated, it gives CASTTTGEGYTF.

The count of this clone is one. The V and J genes are TRBV6-1 and TRBJ2-1; D ambiguous. The CDR3 spans 13 residues. The V end was cut by 6 bases, the J end by 5 bases, with 11 bases between. Per the germline V gene, CDR1 is MNHNS and CDR2 is SASEGT. The CDR3 nucleotides are TGTGCCAGCAGAACCGAGTGGGACAATGAGCAGTTCTTC. Translating it yields CASRTEWDNEQFF.